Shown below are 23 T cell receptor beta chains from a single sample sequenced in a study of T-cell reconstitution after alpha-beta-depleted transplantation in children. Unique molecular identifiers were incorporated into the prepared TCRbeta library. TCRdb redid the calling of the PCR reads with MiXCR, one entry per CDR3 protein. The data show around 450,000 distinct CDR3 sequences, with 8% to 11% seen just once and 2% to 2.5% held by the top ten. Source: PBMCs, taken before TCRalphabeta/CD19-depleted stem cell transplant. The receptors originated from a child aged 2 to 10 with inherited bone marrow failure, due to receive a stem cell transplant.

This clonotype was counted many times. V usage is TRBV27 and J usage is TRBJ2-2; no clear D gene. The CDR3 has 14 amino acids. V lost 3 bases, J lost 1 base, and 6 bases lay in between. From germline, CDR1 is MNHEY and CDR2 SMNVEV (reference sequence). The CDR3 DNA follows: TGTGCCAGCAGTTTTTTCCGGAACACCGGGGAGCTGTTTTTT. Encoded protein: CASSFFRNTGELFF.

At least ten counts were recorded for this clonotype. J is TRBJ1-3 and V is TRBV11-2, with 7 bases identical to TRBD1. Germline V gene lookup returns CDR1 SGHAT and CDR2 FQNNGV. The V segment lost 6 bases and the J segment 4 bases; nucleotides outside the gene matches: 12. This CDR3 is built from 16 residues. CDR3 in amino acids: CASRSLKGARGNTIYF. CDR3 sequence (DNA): TGTGCCAGCAGGTCGTTAAAGGGGGCGCGCGGAAACACCATATATTTT.

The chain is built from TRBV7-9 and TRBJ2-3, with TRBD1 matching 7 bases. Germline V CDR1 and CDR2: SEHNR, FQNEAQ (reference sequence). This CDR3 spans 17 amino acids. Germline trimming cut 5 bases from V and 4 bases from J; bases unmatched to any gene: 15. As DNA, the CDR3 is TGTGCCAGCAGCCGGATCCGGACAGGACGGACCGCAGATACGCAGTATTTT. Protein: CASSRIRTGRTADTQYF.

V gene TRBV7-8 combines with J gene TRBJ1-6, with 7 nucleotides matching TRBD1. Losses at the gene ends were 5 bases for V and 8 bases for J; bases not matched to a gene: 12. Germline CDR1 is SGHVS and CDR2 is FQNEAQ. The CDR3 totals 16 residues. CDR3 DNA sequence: TGTGCCAGCAGCGAAGGGAGAGGGGGCCAGCATTCACCCCTCCACTTT. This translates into CASSEGRGGQHSPLHF.

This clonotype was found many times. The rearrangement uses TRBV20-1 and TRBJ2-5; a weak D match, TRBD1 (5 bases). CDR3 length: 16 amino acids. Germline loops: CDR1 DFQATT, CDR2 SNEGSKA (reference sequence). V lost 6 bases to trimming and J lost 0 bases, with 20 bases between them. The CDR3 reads CSAQTLLRAYQETQYF. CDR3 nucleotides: TGCAGTGCCCAAACGTTGCTCAGGGCGTACCAAGAGACCCAGTACTTC.

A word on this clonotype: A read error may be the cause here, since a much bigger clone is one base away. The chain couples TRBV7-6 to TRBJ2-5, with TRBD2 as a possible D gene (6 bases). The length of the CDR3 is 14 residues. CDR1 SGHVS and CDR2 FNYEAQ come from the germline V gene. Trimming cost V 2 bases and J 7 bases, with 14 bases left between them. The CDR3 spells CASSLFGGAGTQYF. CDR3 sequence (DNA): TGTGCCAGCAGCTTATTCGGAGGGGCGGGGACCCAGTACTTC. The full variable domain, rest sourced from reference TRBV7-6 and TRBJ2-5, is GAGVSQSPRYKVTKRGQDVALRCDPISGHVSLYWYRQALGQGPEFLTYFNYEAQQDKSGLPNDRFSAERPEGSISTLTIQRTEQRDSAMYRCASSLFGGAGTQYFGPGTRLLVL.

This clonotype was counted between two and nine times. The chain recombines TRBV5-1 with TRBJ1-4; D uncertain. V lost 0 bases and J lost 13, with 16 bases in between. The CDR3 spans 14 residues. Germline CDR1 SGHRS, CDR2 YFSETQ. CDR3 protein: CASSLVAGEDPLFF. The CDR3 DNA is TGCGCCAGCAGCTTGGTGGCCGGGGAGGATCCACTGTTTTTT.

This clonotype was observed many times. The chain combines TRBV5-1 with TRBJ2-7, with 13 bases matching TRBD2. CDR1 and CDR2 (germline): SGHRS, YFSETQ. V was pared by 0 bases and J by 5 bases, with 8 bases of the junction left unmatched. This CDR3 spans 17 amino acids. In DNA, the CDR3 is TGCGCCAGCAGCTTGGGACTAGCGGGAGGAGGTTCCCACGAGCAGTACTTC. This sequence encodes CASSLGLAGGGSHEQYF.

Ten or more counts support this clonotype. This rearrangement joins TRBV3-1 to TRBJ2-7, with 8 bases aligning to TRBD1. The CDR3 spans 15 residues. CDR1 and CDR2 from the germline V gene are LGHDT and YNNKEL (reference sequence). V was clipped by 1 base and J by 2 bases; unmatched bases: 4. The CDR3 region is CASSQGTGRPYEQYF. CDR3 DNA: TGTGCCAGCAGCCAAGGGACAGGGCGTCCCTACGAGCAGTACTTC.

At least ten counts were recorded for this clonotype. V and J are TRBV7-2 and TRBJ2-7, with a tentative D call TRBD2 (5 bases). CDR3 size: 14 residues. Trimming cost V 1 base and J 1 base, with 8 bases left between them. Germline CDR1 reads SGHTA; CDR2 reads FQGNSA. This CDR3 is CASSLVGESYEQYF. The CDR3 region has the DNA TGTGCCAGCAGCTTAGTTGGGGAGTCCTACGAGCAGTACTTC.

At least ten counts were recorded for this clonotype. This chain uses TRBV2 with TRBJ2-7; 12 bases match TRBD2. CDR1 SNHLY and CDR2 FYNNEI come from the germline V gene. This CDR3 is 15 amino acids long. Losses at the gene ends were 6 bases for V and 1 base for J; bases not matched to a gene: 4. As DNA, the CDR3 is TGTGCCAGCAGAGAGGGACTAGCGGGTTCCTACGAGCAGTACTTC. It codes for CASREGLAGSYEQYF.

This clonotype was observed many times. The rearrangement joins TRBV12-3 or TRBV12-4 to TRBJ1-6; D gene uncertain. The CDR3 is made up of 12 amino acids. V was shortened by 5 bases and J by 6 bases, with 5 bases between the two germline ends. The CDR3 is CASSGINSPLHF. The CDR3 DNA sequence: TGTGCCAGCAGTGGGATTAATTCACCCCTCCACTTT.

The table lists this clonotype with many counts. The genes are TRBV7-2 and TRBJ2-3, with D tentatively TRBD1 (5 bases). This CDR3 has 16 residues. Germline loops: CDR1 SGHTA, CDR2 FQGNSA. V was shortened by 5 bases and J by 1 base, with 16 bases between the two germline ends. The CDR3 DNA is TGTGCCAGCAGCCGAAAGGGGATAATCCGCACAGATACGCAGTATTTT. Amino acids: CASSRKGIIRTDTQYF.

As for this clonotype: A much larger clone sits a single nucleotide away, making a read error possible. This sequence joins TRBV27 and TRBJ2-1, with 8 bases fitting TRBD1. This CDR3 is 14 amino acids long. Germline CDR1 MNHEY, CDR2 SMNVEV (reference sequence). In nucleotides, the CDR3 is TGTGTCAGCAGTTTTACTACAGGGGGGAATGAGCAGTTCTTC. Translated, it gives CVSSFTTGGNEQFF.

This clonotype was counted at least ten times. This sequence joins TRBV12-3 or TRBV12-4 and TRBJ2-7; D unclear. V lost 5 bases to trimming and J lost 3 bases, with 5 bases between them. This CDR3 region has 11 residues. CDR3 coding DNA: TGTGCCAGCAGTCTCCACTACGAGCAGTACTTC. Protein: CASSLHYEQYF.

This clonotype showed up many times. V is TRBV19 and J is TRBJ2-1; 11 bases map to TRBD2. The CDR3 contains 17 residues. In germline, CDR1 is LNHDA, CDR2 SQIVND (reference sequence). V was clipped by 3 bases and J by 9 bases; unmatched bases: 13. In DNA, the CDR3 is TGTGCCAGTAGTATTTCTTTGACTAGCGGGATTTTGAGTGAGCAGTTCTTC. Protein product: CASSISLTSGILSEQFF.

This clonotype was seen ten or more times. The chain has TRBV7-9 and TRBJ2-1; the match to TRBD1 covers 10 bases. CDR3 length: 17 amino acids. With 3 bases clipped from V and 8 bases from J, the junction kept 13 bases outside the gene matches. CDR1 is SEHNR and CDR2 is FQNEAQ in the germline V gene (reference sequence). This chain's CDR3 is CASSFPQPGQGLDEQFF. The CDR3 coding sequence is TGTGCCAGCAGCTTTCCCCAACCGGGACAGGGGCTGGATGAGCAGTTCTTC. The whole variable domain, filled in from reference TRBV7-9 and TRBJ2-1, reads DTGVSQNPRHKITKRGQNVTFRCDPISEHNRLYWYRQTLGQGPEFLTYFQNEAQLEKSRLLSDRFSAERPKGSFSTLEIQRTEQGDSAMYLCASSFPQPGQGLDEQFFGPGTRLTVL.

CDR3 in amino acids: CASNSLAGVGGELFF. CDR3 nucleotide sequence: TGTGCCAGCAATTCTCTAGCGGGAGTAGGCGGGGAGCTGTTTTTT. V and J are TRBV27 and TRBJ2-2; the match to TRBD2 covers 10 bases. V lost 7 bases and J lost 7; bases outside the gene matches: 9. Germline loops: CDR1 MNHEY, CDR2 SMNVEV (reference sequence). The CDR3 extends over 15 amino acids.

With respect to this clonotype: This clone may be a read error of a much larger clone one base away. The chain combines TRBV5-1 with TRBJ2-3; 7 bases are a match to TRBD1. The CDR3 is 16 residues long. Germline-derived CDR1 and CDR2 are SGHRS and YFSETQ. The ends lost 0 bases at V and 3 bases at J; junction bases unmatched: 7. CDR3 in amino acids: CASSLDPGQWTDTQYF. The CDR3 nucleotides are TGCGCCAGCAGCTTGGATCCGGGACAGTGGACAGATACGCAGTATTTT. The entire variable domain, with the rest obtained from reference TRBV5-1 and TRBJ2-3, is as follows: KAGVTQTPRYLIKTRGQQVTLSCSPISGHRSVSWYQQTPGQGLQFLFEYFSETQRNKGNFPGRFSGRQFSNSRSEMNVSTLELGDSALYLCASSLDPGQWTDTQYFGPGTRLTVL.

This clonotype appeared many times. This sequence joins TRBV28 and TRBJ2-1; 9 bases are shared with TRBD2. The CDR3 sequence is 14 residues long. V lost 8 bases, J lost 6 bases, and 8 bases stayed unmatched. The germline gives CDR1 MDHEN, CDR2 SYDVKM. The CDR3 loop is CASVGLAGINEQFF. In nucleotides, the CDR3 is TGTGCCAGCGTAGGGCTAGCGGGAATCAATGAGCAGTTCTTC.

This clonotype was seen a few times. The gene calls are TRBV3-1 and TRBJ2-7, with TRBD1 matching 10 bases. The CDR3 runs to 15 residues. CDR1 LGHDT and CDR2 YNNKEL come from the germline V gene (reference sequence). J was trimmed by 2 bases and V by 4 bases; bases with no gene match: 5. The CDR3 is CASSLGQGTPYEQYF. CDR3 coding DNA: TGTGCCAGCAGCCTGGGACAGGGGACCCCCTACGAGCAGTACTTC.

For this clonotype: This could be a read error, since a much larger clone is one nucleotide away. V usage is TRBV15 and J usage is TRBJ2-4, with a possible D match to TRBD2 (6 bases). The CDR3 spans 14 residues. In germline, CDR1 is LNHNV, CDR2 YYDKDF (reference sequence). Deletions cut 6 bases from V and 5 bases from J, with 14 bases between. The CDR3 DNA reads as TGTGCCACCAGTGACCGGGAGATGCAAAACATTCAGTACTTC. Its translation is CATSDREMQNIQYF.

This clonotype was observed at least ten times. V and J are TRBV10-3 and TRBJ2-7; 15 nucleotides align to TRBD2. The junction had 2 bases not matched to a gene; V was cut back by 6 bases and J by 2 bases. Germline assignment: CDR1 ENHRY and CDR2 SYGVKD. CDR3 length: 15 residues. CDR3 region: CAIRGTSGRTYEQYF. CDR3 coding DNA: TGTGCCATCAGAGGGACTAGCGGGAGGACCTACGAGCAGTACTTC.